The present TCR beta chain was sequenced within a study of blood T cell repertoires in COVID-19. Across the whole study: There were acute and convalescent COVID-19 samples, and they came from the United States, Italy and Spain.

V lost 0 bases, J lost 7 bases, and 10 bases stayed unmatched. CDR1 and CDR2 (germline): MGHRA, YSYEKL. The CDR3 has 17 amino acids. The Seattle site enrolled patients during active infection and followed them longitudinally. In the original workflow: From reference gene primer amplification, estimates of nucleated cell counts were derived. Produced via immunoSEQ multiplex PCR; TCRdb's table is partial and in-frame only. D and trimming come from the DNA, and the V and J calls and clone size come from that table. The sample lists 25,000 to 30,000 clones, 70% to 90% seen once, with under 35% in the top ten.

Material for sequencing was peripheral blood. The receptor's source is a woman older than 75 with COVID-19, enrolled during active disease. The chain recombines TRBV4-1 with TRBJ2-1, with TRBD2 identical over 9 bases. CDR3 protein: CASSQDNQRGVRNEQFF. The DNA for the CDR3 is TGCGCCAGCAGCCAAGATAATCAGCGGGGGGTCAGGAATGAGCAGTTCTTC.